This TCR beta chain came from a study of T-cell reconstitution after alpha-beta-depleted transplantation in children. Findings and caveats of the study: In patients about two months after transplant, alpha-beta T cells reportedly arose from several hundred expanded graft clones. Surviving recipient T cells and thymic progenitors accounted for the high day-60 TCRbeta diversity observed in some patients. After one year, T-cell counts and TCRbeta diversity mostly came from new T cells.

The library targeted TCRbeta and was prepared with unique molecular identifiers. Using its own MiXCR run on the PCR reads, TCRdb lists one record per CDR3 protein. The sample includes about a million distinct CDR3 sequences, less than 30% of them seen just once. Notes on this clonotype: What it binds is not known.

The CDR3 totals 14 residues. Germline CDR1 reads SQVTM; CDR2 reads ANQGSEA. V gave up 5 bases and J gave up 4 bases, with 16 bases separating them. The specimen was PBMCs, mostly from graft donor cells, collected 360 days after TCRalphabeta/CD19-depleted stem cell transplant. J is TRBJ2-3 and V is TRBV29-1, with D possibly TRBD1 on 7 matching bases. This sequence was found in a boy under two years old who had a stem cell transplant for SCID, so the T cells may come from the graft donor. The CDR3 spells CSVQGGFFADTQYF. CDR3 nucleotides: TGCAGCGTTCAGGGGGGCTTTTTTGCAGATACGCAGTATTTT.